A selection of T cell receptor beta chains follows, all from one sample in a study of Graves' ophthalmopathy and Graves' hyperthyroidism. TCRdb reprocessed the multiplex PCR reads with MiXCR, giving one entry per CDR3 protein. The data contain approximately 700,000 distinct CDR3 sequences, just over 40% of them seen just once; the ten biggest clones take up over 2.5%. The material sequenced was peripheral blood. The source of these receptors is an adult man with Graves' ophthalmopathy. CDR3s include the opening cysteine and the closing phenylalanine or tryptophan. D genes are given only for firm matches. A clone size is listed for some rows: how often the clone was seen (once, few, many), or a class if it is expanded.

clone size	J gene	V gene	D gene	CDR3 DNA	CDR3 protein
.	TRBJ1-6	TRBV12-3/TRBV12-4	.	TGTGCCAGCAGTTTAACCGGGGAGGGCTTAGATAATTCACCCCTCCACTTT	CASSLTGEGLDNSPLHF
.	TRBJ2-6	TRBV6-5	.	TGTGCCAGCAGTGATCGGCTCACGGGGGCCCACGTCCAGACTTTC	CASSDRLTGAHVQTF
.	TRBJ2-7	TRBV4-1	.	TGCGCCAGCAGCCAAGGGGAGACAAGAGACTACGAGCAGTACTTC	CASSQGETRDYEQYF
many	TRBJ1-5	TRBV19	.	TGTGCCAGTAGTACAGGGGAGCGGCCCCAGCATTTT	CASSTGERPQHF
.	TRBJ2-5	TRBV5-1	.	TGCGCCAGCAGTCCTAGGCGTTCACAAGGGACCCAGTACTTC	CASSPRRSQGTQYF
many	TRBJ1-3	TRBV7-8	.	TGTGCCAGCAGCCGTAAATGGGTCAGGGGTAATGGAAACACCATATATTTT	CASSRKWVRGNGNTIYF
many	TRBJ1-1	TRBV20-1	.	TGCAGTGCGGGGACTGAAGCTTTCTTT	CSAGTEAFF
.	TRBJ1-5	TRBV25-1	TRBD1	TGTGCCAGCAGCGCGACCGATGGGACAGGGGGGAGCAATCAGCCCCAGCATTTT	CASSATDGTGGSNQPQHF
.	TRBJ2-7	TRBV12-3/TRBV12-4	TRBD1	TGTGCCAGCAGTTTAGAGGGACAGGGTCCCGAGCAGTACTTC	CASSLEGQGPEQYF
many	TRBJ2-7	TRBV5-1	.	TGCGCCAGCAGCTTGGAACAGCACTCCTACGAGCAGTACTTC	CASSLEQHSYEQYF
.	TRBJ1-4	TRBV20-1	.	TGCAGTGCTAGGAGGAGCCTTAATGAAAAACTGTTTTTT	CSARRSLNEKLFF
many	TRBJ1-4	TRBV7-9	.	TGTGCCAGCAGCGCGCACAGTGAAAAACTGTTTTTT	CASSAHSEKLFF
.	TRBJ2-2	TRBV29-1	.	TGCAGCAGCGGAGGCCCCTTTGACATTAACACCGGGGAGCTGTTTTTT	CSSGGPFDINTGELFF
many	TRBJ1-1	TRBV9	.	TGTGCCAGCAGCCTTAGTGGGGGTCCTGGTGAAGCTTTCTTT	CASSLSGGPGEAFF
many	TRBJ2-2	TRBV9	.	TGTGCCAGCGGCCTGACAGGGAACACCGGGGAGCTGTTTTTT	CASGLTGNTGELFF
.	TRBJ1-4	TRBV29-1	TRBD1	TGCAGCGTTACCGGGACAGGGACAACCGATTATGAAAAACTGTTTTTT	CSVTGTGTTDYEKLFF
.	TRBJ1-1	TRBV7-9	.	TGTGCCAGCAGCTTAGCGTTGCGCGGGAATAATGAAGCTTTCTTT	CASSLALRGNNEAFF
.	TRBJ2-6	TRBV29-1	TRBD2	TGCAGCGTCGCCGGGACTAGCGACTCTGGGGCCAACGTCCTGACTTTC	CSVAGTSDSGANVLTF
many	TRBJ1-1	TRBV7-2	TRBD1	TGTGCCAGCATCTCTTTGGAGACAGGGATCTCTGAAGCTTTCTTT	CASISLETGISEAFF
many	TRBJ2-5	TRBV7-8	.	TGTGCCAGCAGCCCGTCTAAAGGGACCCAGTACTTC	CASSPSKGTQYF
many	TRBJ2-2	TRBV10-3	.	TGTGCCATCAGTGCGGGACTTGCCACCGGGGAGCTGTTTTTT	CAISAGLATGELFF
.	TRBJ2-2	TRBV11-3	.	TGTGCCAGCAGCTTAGTCACAGGGTGGCGCGGGGAGCTGTTTTTT	CASSLVTGWRGELFF
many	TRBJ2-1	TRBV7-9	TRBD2	TGTGCCAGCAGCTTAGGACTAGCGGGAGGGCCACGAGGCAATGAGCAGTTCTTC	CASSLGLAGGPRGNEQFF
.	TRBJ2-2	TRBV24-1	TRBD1	TGTGCCACCAGTGACCCCGGGACAGAGTCCGGGGAGCTGTTTTTT	CATSDPGTESGELFF
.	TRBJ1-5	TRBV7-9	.	TGTGCCAGCAGCTTCCCCGACAGAGACCAAGAGACCCAGCATTTT	CASSFPDRDQETQHF
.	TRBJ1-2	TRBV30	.	TGTGCCTGGAGGGGGTACGATGGCTACACCTTC	CAWRGYDGYTF
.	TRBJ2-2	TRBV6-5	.	TGTGCCAGCAGCTCGGACAGAACCCTCACCGGGGAGCTGTTTTTT	CASSSDRTLTGELFF
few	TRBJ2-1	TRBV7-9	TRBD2	TGTGCTAGCAGCTCGTCTTGGAACGTAGCGGGGGGTTCTTCCTACAATGAGCAGTTCTTC	CASSSSWNVAGGSSYNEQFF
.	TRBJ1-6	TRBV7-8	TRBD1	TGTGCCAGCAGCCCCGGGACAGGGAGCGTCGGGGTTAATTCACCCCTCCACTTT	CASSPGTGSVGVNSPLHF
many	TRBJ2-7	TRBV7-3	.	TGTGCCAGCAGCTTAGGAGCGGCAATAATCTACGAGCAGTACTTC	CASSLGAAIIYEQYF
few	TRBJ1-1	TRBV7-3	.	TGTGCCAGCAGCCCCCCTGGGGCAGGGACGATCGAGACTGAAGCTTTCTTT	CASSPPGAGTIETEAFF
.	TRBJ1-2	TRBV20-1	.	TGCAGTGCCGGACAGACTAACTATGGCTACACCTTC	CSAGQTNYGYTF
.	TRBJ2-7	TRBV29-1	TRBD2	TGCAGCGTTGACGGTCTAGCGGGAGGGCCCTACGAGCAGTACTTC	CSVDGLAGGPYEQYF
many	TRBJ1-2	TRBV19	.	TGTGCCAGTAGTAAGACCAAACAGTATGGCTACACCTTC	CASSKTKQYGYTF
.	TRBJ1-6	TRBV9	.	TGTGCCAGCTCACTCGGACAGTTCGGCGGTTCACCCCTCCACTTT	CASSLGQFGGSPLHF
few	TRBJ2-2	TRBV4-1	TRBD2	TGCGCCAGCAGCCAAGATATCAGCGGGAGGACCGGGGAGCTGTTTTTT	CASSQDISGRTGELFF
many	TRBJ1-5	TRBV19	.	TGTGCCAGTAGTATGACCAGGCAGCCCCAGCATTTT	CASSMTRQPQHF
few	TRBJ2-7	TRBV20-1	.	TGCAGTGCTCCCGCAGGGGACTCTTACGAGCAGTACTTC	CSAPAGDSYEQYF
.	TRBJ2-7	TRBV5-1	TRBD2	TGCGCCAGCACCCTACTAGCGGGGGAAATCGAGCAGTACTTC	CASTLLAGEIEQYF
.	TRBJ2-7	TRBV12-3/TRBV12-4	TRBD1	TGTGCCAGCACCAGAAGGTTACCCGGGACAGCCTCCTACGAGCAGTACTTC	CASTRRLPGTASYEQYF
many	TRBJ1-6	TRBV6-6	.	TGTGCCAGCAGTTACATAGGCAGGGAAAATTCACCCCTCCACTTT	CASSYIGRENSPLHF
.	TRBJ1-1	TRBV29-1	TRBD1	TGCAGTGGACAGGGGTTTACTGAAGCTTTCTTT	CSGQGFTEAFF
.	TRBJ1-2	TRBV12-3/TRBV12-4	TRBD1	TGTGCCAGCTCAACCGGGGACAGGGATGGAGGCTACACCTTC	CASSTGDRDGGYTF
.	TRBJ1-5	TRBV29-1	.	TGCAGCGTTGACTGGGGACAGCCCCAGCATTTT	CSVDWGQPQHF